Presented here are 2 T cell receptor beta chains from one specimen sequenced in a study of cytomegalovirus exposure and HLA in healthy donors. Primers: 60 Vbeta forward and 13 Jbeta reverse. Some clones are missing from TCRdb's copy, which holds only in-frame ones; the method was immunoSEQ multiplex PCR. The repertoire has roughly 63,000 clones, about 65% of them found once; the top ten carry roughly 25%. Source material: PBMCs. The receptors were gathered from a man aged 45-60 years in good health and CMV-seropositive.

The chain links TRBV4-3 to TRBJ2-7, with TRBD2 identical over 7 bases. Germline CDR1 is LGHNA and CDR2 is YSLEER. Trimming cost V 0 bases and J 1 base; bases outside gene matches: 6. The CDR3 runs to 16 residues. In DNA form, the CDR3 reads TGCGCCAGCAGCCAAGAAGGACTAGGCCTTTCCTACGAGCAGTACTTC. Translating it yields CASSQEGLGLSYEQYF.

The V gene is TRBV19, the J gene TRBJ2-3; D gene ambiguous. V was cut by 6 bases and J by 4 bases, with 14 bases left in between. Germline V gene data show CDR1 as LNHDA and CDR2 as SQIVND (reference sequence). The CDR3 has 14 residues. CDR3 sequence: CASSPVLLSDTQYF. Written as DNA, the CDR3 is TGTGCCAGTAGCCCCGTACTACTCTCAGATACGCAGTATTTT.